This T cell receptor beta chain was recovered during a study of blood T cell repertoires in COVID-19. For the study at large: Collection of acute and convalescent COVID-19 samples took place in the United States, Italy and Spain.

Authors' analysis steps: Amplification from reference gene primers served as the basis for estimated nucleated cell counts. Clones were sequenced by immunoSEQ multiplex PCR, and TCRdb holds only the in-frame ones, with some missing. That table gives V, J and clone size, and the DNA gave D and trimming. The sample comprises about 170,000 clones, 70% to 90% of which are singletons, and around 7.7% rests with the top ten. The V and J ends lost 4 bases and 2 bases, in that order; junction bases with no gene match: 6. CDR1 is MNHNY and CDR2 is SVGAGI in the germline V gene (reference sequence). The CDR3 covers 15 residues.

The J gene is TRBJ2-7, the V gene TRBV6-6; 9 bases match TRBD1. The origin of this receptor is a man in his forties who had recovered from COVID-19. The material sequenced was peripheral blood. CDR3 nucleotide sequence: TGTGCCAGCAGTTCCGGGACAGGGTACCCCTACGAGCAGTACTTC. Translated, it gives CASSSGTGYPYEQYF.